Given below is one T cell receptor beta chain in context. The sample originates from a study of shared clonotypes between healthy human individuals. This table comes from immunoSEQ multiplex PCR, and its TCRdb copy is limited to in-frame clones, with some not included. The sample includes 900,000 to 1,200,000 clones, roughly 74% of them seen just once. Per germline, CDR1 SGDLS and CDR2 YYNGEE. Unmatched junction bases numbered 10, after V lost 4 bases and J lost 7 bases. The CDR3 totals 15 residues. The clonotype was recovered from a man aged 18 to 30 in good health. Some clones in this sample may be carry-over from other donors' samples. V usage is TRBV9 and J usage is TRBJ2-5; 10 positions agree with TRBD1. Sequencing input: memory CD4+ T cells from PBMCs. Sample subset: CD45RA-negative fraction. CDR3 DNA sequence: TGTGCCAGCAGCCCAGGACAGGGGGGAGCGGGGACCCAGTACTTC. As protein: CASSPGQGGAGTQYF.